A selection of T cell receptor beta chains follows, all from one sample in a study of cytomegalovirus exposure and HLA in healthy donors. The assay was immunoSEQ multiplex PCR, and TCRdb's table has in-frame clones only and misses some. The repertoire holds 150,000 to 200,000 clones, with roughly three quarters as singletons. The sample comprised PBMCs. The receptors derive from a woman aged 45 to 65 in good health and CMV-seronegative. The CDR3 runs from the conserved cysteine through the conserved F or W. Fields, in order: V gene, CDR3 length, J gene, D gene, clone size, CDR3 DNA, CDR3 protein. D genes are given only for firm matches. Where a row states a size, it is once, few, many or the class of an expanded clone; other rows omit it.

TRBV4-1,16,TRBJ1-4,NA,NA,TGCGCCAGCAGCCCTTCCGACAGGCCAACTAATGAAAAACTGTTTTTT,CASSPSDRPTNEKLFF
TRBV4-1,16,TRBJ2-4,TRBD2,NA,TGCGCCAGCAGCCAAGGACTAGCGGGAGGCCTATGGATTCAGTACTTC,CASSQGLAGGLWIQYF
TRBV7-2,15,TRBJ1-5,TRBD1,NA,TGTGCCAGCAGCCTCATGACAGGGAACAATCAGCCCCAGCATTTT,CASSLMTGNNQPQHF
TRBV4-3,15,TRBJ2-2,TRBD2,NA,TGCGCCAGCAGCCAAGATATCGGGAGGGCCGGGGAGCTGTTTTTT,CASSQDIGRAGELFF
TRBV7-8,16,TRBJ2-5,NA,NA,TGTGCCAGCAGCTTAAGCAGGGCAGGACGGCTGGAGACCCAGTACTTC,CASSLSRAGRLETQYF
TRBV7-3,15,TRBJ2-1,NA,NA,TGTGCCAGCAGCGGGACACCTAGCTCCTACAATGAGCAGTTCTTC,CASSGTPSSYNEQFF
TRBV5-1,14,TRBJ2-3,NA,NA,TGCGCCAGCAGCCGGGACTCCAACACAGATACGCAGTATTTT,CASSRDSNTDTQYF
TRBV29-1,15,TRBJ2-7,NA,NA,TGCAGCGCCATTGTCGTGATAAACAACATCGACGAGCAGTACTTC,CSAIVVINNIDEQYF
TRBV2,15,TRBJ2-7,TRBD2,NA,TGTGCCAGCAGTGAAGCTGGGACTAGCCCCTACGAGCAGTACTTC,CASSEAGTSPYEQYF
TRBV11-2,15,TRBJ1-6,NA,NA,TGTGCCAGCAGCTTGACCCCAGGGAATAATTCACCCCTCCACTTT,CASSLTPGNNSPLHF
TRBV14,15,TRBJ1-2,NA,NA,TGTGCCAGCAGCCAAGATGCCACCGGAGGGGTCGGCTACACCTTC,CASSQDATGGVGYTF
TRBV7-9,15,TRBJ1-4,NA,NA,TGTGCCAGCAGCTTGTATACAGGGAATAATGAAAAACTGTTTTTT,CASSLYTGNNEKLFF
TRBV30,14,TRBJ1-2,TRBD1,once,TGTGCCTGGAGTCCCCTTGAGGGGGCGAGTGGCTACACCTTC,CAWSPLEGASGYTF
TRBV9,14,TRBJ1-2,NA,NA,TGTGCCAGCAGCGTAGGCGGCACTAACTATGGCTACACCTTC,CASSVGGTNYGYTF
TRBV28,13,TRBJ1-1,NA,NA,TGTGCCAGCAGACCAACAGGGAACACTGAAGCTTTCTTT,CASRPTGNTEAFF
TRBV5-4,13,TRBJ1-2,TRBD1,NA,TGTGCCAGCAGCTCCCGGGACAGCTATGGCTACACCTTC,CASSSRDSYGYTF
TRBV4-1,15,TRBJ1-5,NA,few,TGCGCCAGCAGCCAAGATGGGGGCCCCAATCAGCCCCAGCATTTT,CASSQDGGPNQPQHF
TRBV7-9,15,TRBJ1-1,TRBD1,once,TGTGCCAGCAGCTTAGCGAGGGGACAGGCGCCTGAAGCTTTCTTT,CASSLARGQAPEAFF
TRBV20-1,11,TRBJ2-2,TRBD1,NA,TGCAGTGCGACAGGGCCCGGGGAGCTGTTTTTT,CSATGPGELFF
TRBV18,15,TRBJ2-5,TRBD2,NA,TGTGCCAGCTCACCACAAAGCGGGGGGCAAGAGACCCAGTACTTC,CASSPQSGGQETQYF
TRBV28,12,TRBJ2-7,NA,NA,TGTGCCAGCAGTTCCGTAGTCCGGGGTCAGTACTTC,CASSSVVRGQYF
TRBV6-1,15,TRBJ2-3,TRBD1,few,TGTGCCAGCAGTGAGGGGGACAGGGTGTCAGATACGCAGTATTTT,CASSEGDRVSDTQYF
TRBV15,16,TRBJ2-3,TRBD1,NA,TGTGCCACCAGCAGAGTCAGGGGGAAGGCTACAGATACGCAGTATTTT,CATSRVRGKATDTQYF
TRBV19,13,TRBJ2-7,TRBD1,NA,TGTGCCAGTAGTAGACAGGGTTTACACGAGCAGTACTTC,CASSRQGLHEQYF
TRBV18,17,TRBJ1-1,NA,NA,TGTGCCAGCTCACCGAGCAATTCCCAGCGGCGGAACACTGAAGCTTTCTTT,CASSPSNSQRRNTEAFF
TRBV9,17,TRBJ2-7,NA,NA,TGTGCCAGCAGCCCTGGACAGCAAGGTTCTACCTGGCACGAGCAGTACTTC,CASSPGQQGSTWHEQYF
TRBV10-3,15,TRBJ1-2,NA,NA,TGTGCCACCGGGCAGTCGACTCCGGGGGGCTATGGCTACACCTTC,CATGQSTPGGYGYTF
TRBV7-6,14,TRBJ1-1,NA,NA,TGTGCCAGCAGCTCGTCGACAGTGAACACTGAAGCTTTCTTT,CASSSSTVNTEAFF